This TCR beta chain was recovered during a study of blood T cells in healthy people across ages. This clonotype was recorded at least ten times. What it binds is unknown. The authors isolated at least 6.5 million PBMCs per sample. A second roughly 6 to 12 cycle PCR used barcoded and J-beta primers. TCRdb analysed the 5' RACE reads with MiXCR anew, one entry per CDR3 protein. The sample has about 650,000 distinct CDR3 sequences, roughly 30% seen once; the top ten hold over 15%. Study results and caveats: Observed TCR beta diversity showed a strong correlation with the percentage of naive T cells as measured by flow cytometry. Underestimates were what the diversity estimates from one million T cells were considered to be.

The sequencing sample was made of blood. This clonotype was obtained from an elderly woman in good health.

This chain's CDR3 is CSASEVGRPFYEQYF. CDR3 in DNA: TGCAGTGCTAGTGAAGTCGGCAGACCCTTTTACGAGCAGTACTTC. The chain employs TRBV20-1 and TRBJ2-7; D gene unclear. Germline V gene sequence: CDR1 DFQATT, CDR2 SNEGSKA (reference sequence). Trimming left V 3 bases short and J 4 bases short, with 19 bases between. The CDR3 consists of 15 residues.